These T cell receptor beta chains were read from a single sample in a study of shared clonotypes between healthy human individuals. Clones were sequenced by immunoSEQ multiplex PCR, and TCRdb holds only the in-frame ones, with some missing. The sample has about 2 million clones; roughly 94% are singletons. Specimen: naive CD8+ T cells sorted from blood. These receptors all stem from a man between 18 and 35 years old in good health. Both conserved end residues are part of each CDR3. The order of the fields is V gene, J gene, clone size, D gene, CDR3 protein, CDR3 DNA. A D gene is named only where the DNA matches it firmly. Some rows have no size entry. The others give once, few or many, or a class for an expanded clone.

V gene: TRBV30
J gene: TRBJ1-6
clone size: -
D gene: TRBD1
CDR3 protein: CAWSGTVGSPLHF
CDR3 DNA: TGTGCCTGGAGCGGGACAGTCGGTTCACCCCTCCACTTT

V gene: TRBV13
J gene: TRBJ2-3
clone size: -
D gene: TRBD2
CDR3 protein: CASSFPSGDSDTQYF
CDR3 DNA: TGTGCCAGCAGCTTCCCTAGCGGGGATTCAGATACGCAGTATTTT

V gene: TRBV14
J gene: TRBJ2-2
clone size: -
D gene: -
CDR3 protein: CASSFQSGELFF
CDR3 DNA: TGTGCCAGCAGCTTCCAATCCGGGGAGCTGTTTTTT

V gene: TRBV27
J gene: TRBJ2-1
clone size: -
D gene: TRBD1
CDR3 protein: CASSLLGQGTGLHYNEQFF
CDR3 DNA: TGTGCCAGCAGTTTATTGGGACAGGGGACGGGGCTGCACTACAATGAGCAGTTCTTC

V gene: TRBV4-3
J gene: TRBJ1-6
clone size: -
D gene: -
CDR3 protein: CASSHGLNLYNSPLHF
CDR3 DNA: TGCGCCAGCAGCCATGGGCTGAACCTATATAATTCACCCCTCCACTTT

V gene: TRBV27
J gene: TRBJ1-1
clone size: once
D gene: -
CDR3 protein: CASSARPSGVNTEAFF
CDR3 DNA: TGTGCCAGCAGTGCCCGCCCATCGGGGGTGAACACTGAAGCTTTCTTT

V gene: TRBV7-2
J gene: TRBJ2-5
clone size: -
D gene: -
CDR3 protein: CASSLLAWLETQYF
CDR3 DNA: TGTGCCAGCAGCTTACTGGCATGGTTGGAGACCCAGTACTTC

V gene: TRBV5-6
J gene: TRBJ1-2
clone size: -
D gene: TRBD1
CDR3 protein: CASSQGTGHTF
CDR3 DNA: TGTGCCAGCAGCCAGGGGACAGGGCACACCTTC

V gene: TRBV2
J gene: TRBJ1-3
clone size: once
D gene: -
CDR3 protein: CAAEGTGNTIYF
CDR3 DNA: TGTGCCGCGGAGGGGACTGGAAACACCATATATTTT

V gene: TRBV6-6
J gene: TRBJ1-2
clone size: -
D gene: -
CDR3 protein: CASTEWGFYGYTF
CDR3 DNA: TGTGCCAGCACCGAATGGGGATTCTATGGCTACACCTTC

V gene: TRBV5-1
J gene: TRBJ2-3
clone size: -
D gene: -
CDR3 protein: CASGGQTSADTQYF
CDR3 DNA: TGCGCCAGCGGCGGACAGACATCCGCAGATACGCAGTATTTT

V gene: TRBV9
J gene: TRBJ2-3
clone size: once
D gene: -
CDR3 protein: CASSLSSDDTIDTQYF
CDR3 DNA: TGTGCCAGCAGCCTATCTAGCGACGATACTATAGATACGCAGTATTTT

V gene: TRBV2
J gene: TRBJ2-7
clone size: -
D gene: -
CDR3 protein: CASMGAPLNDEQYF
CDR3 DNA: TGTGCCAGCATGGGGGCCCCTTTAAACGACGAGCAGTACTTC

V gene: TRBV7-3
J gene: TRBJ2-7
clone size: -
D gene: -
CDR3 protein: CASSFSGGYEQYF
CDR3 DNA: TGTGCCAGCAGCTTCTCCGGGGGCTACGAGCAGTACTTC

V gene: TRBV9
J gene: TRBJ2-7
clone size: -
D gene: TRBD1
CDR3 protein: CASNRRLFGTGYEQYF
CDR3 DNA: TGTGCCAGCAACCGACGCCTATTTGGGACAGGATACGAGCAGTACTTC

V gene: TRBV28
J gene: TRBJ1-5
clone size: -
D gene: -
CDR3 protein: CASGVPGTLSNQPQHF
CDR3 DNA: TGTGCCAGCGGGGTACCCGGGACACTTAGCAATCAGCCCCAGCATTTT